This T cell receptor (beta chain) was documented in a study of tumor-infiltrating lymphocytes in primary liver carcinoma. The CDR3 spans 15 residues. From germline, CDR1 is MDHEN and CDR2 SYDVKM. V shed 11 bases and J 5 bases; nucleotides not matched to a gene: 9. This clonotype was seen ten or more times. Its specificity is not known. The researchers produced TCR beta cDNA from around 500 ng total RNA with a constant-region primer. Amplification in three nested multiplex PCR rounds with slightly modified ARM-PCR gave rise to TCR beta libraries. Each of the first two PCR rounds ran roughly 9 cycles with TRBV1-TRBV30 forward and C-beta reverse primers. TCRdb reprocessed the multiplex PCR reads with MiXCR, giving one entry per CDR3 protein. The sample carries 25,000 to 35,000 distinct CDR3 sequences, roughly four fifths recorded once. Study-wide results and limits: Only around 7-24% of top clones occurred in all five tumor regions. Compared with tumor region pairs, tumor-adjacent and tumor-blood pairs overlapped less.

Starting material for RNA and DNA co-extraction consisted of about 20-32 mg of unsorted bulk tissue. Sampling of each tumor involved five separate regions. The sample taken for sequencing was liver tumor tissue from sampling region 5. Stated subset: tumor region T5, tumor centre. The origin of this receptor is a man in his forties with primary liver carcinoma and hepatitis B virus infection. The rearrangement links TRBV28 to TRBJ2-1; 13 bases agree with TRBD2. The CDR3 spells CAGGLAGVPHNEQFF. CDR3 nucleotides: TGTGCCGGCGGACTAGCGGGAGTACCCCACAATGAGCAGTTCTTC.